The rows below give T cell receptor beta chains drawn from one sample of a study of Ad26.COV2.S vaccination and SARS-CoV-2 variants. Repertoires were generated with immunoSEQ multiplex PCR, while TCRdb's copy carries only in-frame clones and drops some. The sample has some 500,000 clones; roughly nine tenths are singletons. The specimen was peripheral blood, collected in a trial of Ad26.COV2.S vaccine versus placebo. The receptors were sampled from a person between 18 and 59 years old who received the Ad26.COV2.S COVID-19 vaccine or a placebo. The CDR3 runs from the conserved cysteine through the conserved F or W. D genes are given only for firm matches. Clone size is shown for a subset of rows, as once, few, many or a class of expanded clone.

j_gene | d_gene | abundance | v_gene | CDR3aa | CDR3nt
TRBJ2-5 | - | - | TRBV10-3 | CAIGPTGETQYF | TGTGCCATCGGGCCAACGGGAGAGACCCAGTACTTC
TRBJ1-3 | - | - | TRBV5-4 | CASSFYAGNTIYF | TGTGCCAGCAGCTTTTACGCCGGAAACACCATATATTTT
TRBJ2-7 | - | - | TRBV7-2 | CASRTGTAGEQYF | TGTGCCAGCAGAACAGGGACGGCGGGCGAGCAGTACTTC
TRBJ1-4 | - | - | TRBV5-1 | CASSRKGNNEKLFF | TGCGCCAGCAGCAGGAAGGGTAACAATGAAAAACTGTTTTTT
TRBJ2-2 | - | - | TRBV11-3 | CASSIPGTVNTGELFF | TGTGCCAGCAGCATCCCCGGGACGGTTAACACCGGGGAGCTGTTTTTT
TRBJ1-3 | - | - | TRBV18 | CASSPPGGLVGNTIYF | TGTGCCAGCTCACCACCGGGGGGCCTCGTTGGAAACACCATATATTTT
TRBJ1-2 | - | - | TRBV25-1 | CASSISINYGYTF | TGTGCCAGCAGTATAAGTATTAACTATGGCTACACCTTC
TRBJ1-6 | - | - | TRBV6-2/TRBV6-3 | CASSYAVHLASPLHF | TGTGCCAGCAGTTACGCCGTTCACCTTGCTTCACCCCTCCACTTT
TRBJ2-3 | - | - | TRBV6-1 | CASSEAGGDTYTQYF | TGTGCCAGCAGTGAAGCCGGAGGGGATACCTATACGCAGTATTTT
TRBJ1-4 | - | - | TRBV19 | CASSMTATNEKLFF | TGTGCCAGTAGTATGACGGCCACTAATGAAAAACTGTTTTTT
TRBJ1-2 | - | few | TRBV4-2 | CASSQGPGLGYTF | TGTGCCAGCAGCCAAGGGCCCGGGCTAGGCTACACCTTC
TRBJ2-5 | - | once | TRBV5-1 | CASSPLVVHRGQYF | TGCGCCAGCAGCCCCCTCGTAGTCCACCGAGGCCAGTACTTC
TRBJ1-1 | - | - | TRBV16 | CASSQSGASEAFF | TGTGCCAGCAGCCAATCTGGGGCCTCTGAAGCTTTCTTT
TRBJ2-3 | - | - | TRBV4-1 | CASSPTDRKSTDTQYF | TGCGCCAGCAGCCCTACCGACAGGAAGAGCACAGATACGCAGTATTTT
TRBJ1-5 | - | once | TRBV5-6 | CASSLVNQPQHF | TGTGCCAGCAGCTTAGTCAATCAGCCCCAGCATTTT
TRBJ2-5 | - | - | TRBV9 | CASSVGLNSGYQETQYF | TGTGCCAGCAGCGTAGGCCTAAATAGCGGATACCAAGAGACCCAGTACTTC
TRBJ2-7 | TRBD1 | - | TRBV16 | CASSFGQGLREQYF | TGTGCCAGCAGCTTTGGACAGGGGTTGCGGGAGCAGTACTTC
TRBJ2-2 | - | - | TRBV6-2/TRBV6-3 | CASSYGGSPGELFF | TGTGCCAGCAGTTACGGCGGTTCCCCCGGGGAGCTGTTTTTT
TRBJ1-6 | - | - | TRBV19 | CASSEALRSPLHF | TGTGCCAGTAGCGAGGCATTACGATCACCCCTCCACTTT
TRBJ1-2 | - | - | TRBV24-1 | CATSEADNGYTF | TGTGCCACCAGTGAAGCAGATAATGGCTACACCTTC
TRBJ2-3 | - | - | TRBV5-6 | CASSLFSTDTQYF | TGTGCCAGCAGCTTGTTCAGCACAGATACGCAGTATTTT
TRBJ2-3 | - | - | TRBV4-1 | CASSQAVRGHTDTQYF | TGCGCCAGCAGCCAAGCGGTCCGGGGCCACACAGATACGCAGTATTTT
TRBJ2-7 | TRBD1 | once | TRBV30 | CAWSKWDRGPAYEQYF | TGTGCCTGGAGTAAGTGGGACAGGGGGCCTGCCTACGAGCAGTACTTC